This T cell receptor beta chain was profiled in a study of T cell responses to AZD1222 COVID-19 vaccine. Germline V CDR1 and CDR2: SEHNR, FQNEAQ (reference sequence). The CDR3 extends over 15 amino acids. Trimming at V came to 3 bases and at J to 1 base, leaving 2 bases not matched to a gene. Remarks on this clone: Its antigen is undetermined.

Profiled with immunoSEQ multiplex PCR; TCRdb holds only in-frame clones, not every one. The profile shows about 150,000 clones, approximately 91% of them singletons. General study results and limits: Possibly, clonal diversity was underestimated; donors were largely white British and included more females. Only a handful of people who got AZD1222 tested seropositive at baseline. The CD4 TCRs associated with vaccination extended across spike and predominated at 160-218 and 743-854. A rise in Spike-specific TCR breadth and depth followed two AZD1222 doses.

The specimen comprised peripheral blood, sampled after recovery from COVID-19. This receptor was obtained from an adult who had recovered from COVID-19. V and J are TRBV7-9 and TRBJ1-1; 10 positions agree with TRBD1. The CDR3 spells CASSFWDRGNTEAFF. In DNA, the CDR3 is TGTGCCAGCAGCTTCTGGGACAGGGGGAACACTGAAGCTTTCTTT.